One sample yielded the 21 T cell receptor beta chains listed below, sequenced in a study of cytomegalovirus exposure and HLA in healthy donors. Researchers ran the PCR with 60 Vbeta and 13 Jbeta primers. Only in-frame clones appear in the TCRdb table, and some are missing; sequencing was by immunoSEQ multiplex PCR. The sample holds tens of thousands of clones, around 83% seen once. What was sequenced was PBMCs. The receptors were sampled from a human donor in good health.

This chain joins TRBV2 and TRBJ1-5, with TRBD1 as a possible D gene (5 bases). The CDR3 is made up of 16 amino acids. V was shortened by 2 bases and J by 2 bases, with 13 bases between the two germline ends. In germline, CDR1 is SNHLY, CDR2 FYNNEI. The CDR3 here is CASSESGGAGNQPQHF. DNA of the CDR3: TGTGCCAGCAGTGAATCGGGGGGAGCGGGCAATCAGCCCCAGCATTTT.

V is TRBV29-1 and J is TRBJ2-6; 7 bases match TRBD2. The V segment lost 4 bases and the J segment 2 bases; nucleotides outside the gene matches: 2. Germline CDR1 reads SQVTM; CDR2 reads ANQGSEA. This CDR3 has 14 amino acids. The CDR3 sequence: CSVVAGAGANVLTF. Here the CDR3 DNA reads TGCAGCGTTGTAGCGGGCGCTGGGGCCAACGTCCTGACTTTC.

This chain joins TRBV12-5 and TRBJ2-1, with 8 nucleotides matching TRBD2. The ends lost 4 bases at V and 4 bases at J; junction bases unmatched: 12. CDR1 LGHNT and CDR2 FRNRAP come from the germline V gene. The CDR3 sequence is 17 residues long. The CDR3 reads CASGSLRGGALYNEQFF. The CDR3 bases are TGTGCTAGTGGTTCACTCCGGGGGGGGGCCCTATACAATGAGCAGTTCTTC.

This chain connects TRBV4-1 to TRBJ2-3; 7 nucleotides agree with TRBD2. V lost 1 base to trimming and J lost 3 bases; unmatched junction nucleotides: 7. Germline V gene sequence: CDR1 MGHRA, CDR2 YSYEKL. The CDR3 is made up of 16 amino acids. DNA of the CDR3: TGCGCCAGCAGCCAAGGGGGTCCTAGCGGAACAGATACGCAGTATTTT. Its protein product is CASSQGGPSGTDTQYF.

The chain links TRBV7-8 to TRBJ1-2; 10 bases are a match to TRBD1. The germline V gene encodes CDR1 SGHVS and CDR2 FQNEAQ. The CDR3 is made up of 14 amino acids. V shed 2 bases and J 4 bases; nucleotides not matched to a gene: 1. The CDR3 coding sequence is TGTGCCAGCAGCTTAAGGGACAGGGGCTATGGCTACACCTTC. Its translation: CASSLRDRGYGYTF. Full variable domain (outside the CDR3, taken from reference TRBV7-8 and TRBJ1-2): GAGVSQSPRYKVAKRGQDVALRCDPISGHVSLFWYQQALGQGPEFLTYFQNEAQLDKSGLPSDRFFAERPEGSVSTLKIQRTQQEDSAVYLCASSLRDRGYGYTFGSGTRLTVV.

V usage is TRBV6-5 and J usage is TRBJ1-5; TRBD1 is a possible D gene (5 bases). V was cut by 2 bases and J by 7 bases, with 12 bases left in between. The germline V gene has CDR1 MNHEY and CDR2 SVGAGI. CDR3 length: 14 amino acids. The CDR3 DNA follows: TGTGCCAGCAGTTACAGGGGAATACGGCAGCCCCAGCATTTT. It encodes CASSYRGIRQPQHF.

The chain recombines TRBV27 with TRBJ2-5, with a weak D call TRBD2 (5 bases). In germline, CDR1 is MNHEY, CDR2 SMNVEV (reference sequence). The CDR3 sequence is 12 residues long. Trimming left V 7 bases short and J 5 bases short, with 11 bases between. The CDR3 region has the DNA TGTGCCAGCACCAGCGGTGGGGAGACCCAGTACTTC. Protein sequence: CASTSGGETQYF.

The rearrangement links TRBV7-9 to TRBJ2-7; the match to TRBD2 covers 10 bases. Trimming removed 4 bases from V and 0 bases from J; junction bases left unmatched: 9. The CDR3 is 17 amino acids. The V gene's germline CDR1 is SEHNR and CDR2 FQNEAQ (reference sequence). The CDR3, as DNA: TGTGCCAGCAGCTCTAGGGCTAGCGGGGGAAGCTCCTACGAGCAGTACTTC. This gives the protein CASSSRASGGSSYEQYF.

This sequence joins TRBV7-2 and TRBJ1-3; D gene ambiguous. CDR1 SGHTA and CDR2 FQGNSA come from the germline V gene. The CDR3 contains 17 residues. Trimming shortened V by 1 base and J by 2 bases, and 15 bases separated the two germline ends. This CDR3 reads CASSLVGRSITGNTIYF. The DNA of the CDR3 is TGTGCCAGCAGCTTAGTGGGCAGGTCGATTACTGGAAACACCATATATTTT.

The V and J genes are TRBV19 and TRBJ1-2; no firm D call. Germline V gives CDR1 LNHDA, CDR2 SQIVND (reference sequence). Trimming shortened V by 5 bases and J by 5 bases, and 21 bases separated the two germline ends. The CDR3 runs to 16 residues. The DNA for the CDR3 is TGTGCCAGTAGTTTCGACAACCTGATATTTGGTTATGGCTACACCTTC. Its translation is CASSFDNLIFGYGYTF.

This chain uses TRBV2 with TRBJ2-1, with D perhaps TRBD2 (5 bases). CDR1 and CDR2 from the germline V gene are SNHLY and FYNNEI. The CDR3 contains 14 residues. V was trimmed by 3 bases and J by 7 bases, leaving 13 bases between them. CDR3 residues: CASSERVMVNEQFF. The CDR3 DNA sequence: TGTGCCAGCAGTGAGCGGGTCATGGTGAATGAGCAGTTCTTC.

This clone has just one count. This sequence joins TRBV15 and TRBJ2-7; D might be TRBD1 (6 bases). CDR3 length equals 14 residues. V was shortened by 0 bases and J by 3 bases, with 9 bases between the two germline ends. CDR1 is LNHNV, CDR2 YYDKDF, per germline (reference sequence). The CDR3 sequence is CATSRDGQHYEQYF. CDR3 in DNA: TGTGCCACCAGCAGAGACGGACAGCACTACGAGCAGTACTTC.

The chain combines TRBV11-2 with TRBJ2-1; 15 bases match TRBD2. Germline lookup yields CDR1 SGHAT and CDR2 FQNNGV. The CDR3 consists of 18 residues. Trimming removed 6 bases from V and 4 bases from J; junction bases left unmatched: 10. This chain's CDR3 is CASSARTSGGAKYNEQFF. As DNA, the CDR3 is TGTGCCAGCAGTGCAAGGACTAGCGGGGGGGCGAAATACAATGAGCAGTTCTTC.

The chain couples TRBV4-1 to TRBJ2-7, with D possibly TRBD2 on 5 matching bases. V lost 4 bases and J lost 8, with 12 bases in between. CDR1 is MGHRA, CDR2 YSYEKL, per germline. This CDR3 is built from 12 residues. In nucleotides, the CDR3 is TGCGCCAGCAGCCGCATTAGCGAGCAGCAGTACTTC. Amino acid sequence: CASSRISEQQYF.

This clone was seen more than once but under ten times. The chain carries TRBV7-6 and TRBJ1-4; D is perhaps TRBD1 (5 bases). Germline loops: CDR1 SGHVS, CDR2 FNYEAQ. The CDR3 contains 14 residues. Trimming took 2 bases from V and 3 from J, leaving 7 bases between them. The CDR3 reads CASSLRGPNEKLFF. For the CDR3, the DNA is TGTGCCAGCAGCTTAAGGGGTCCTAATGAAAAACTGTTTTTT.

The V and J genes are TRBV10-1 and TRBJ1-3; D is uncertain. V lost 3 bases and J lost 2, with 8 bases in between. The CDR3 loop spans 14 amino acids. Germline loops: CDR1 WNHNN, CDR2 SYGVQD (reference sequence). DNA for the CDR3: TGCGCCAGCAGTGAAACCAGCGCTGGAAACACCATATATTTT. It encodes CASSETSAGNTIYF.

The chain joins TRBV5-1 to TRBJ2-1; possibly TRBD2 for D (5 bases). Looked up from germline, CDR1 is SGHRS and CDR2 is YFSETQ. The CDR3 is 13 amino acids. V gave up 2 bases and J gave up 10 bases, with 13 bases separating them. CDR3 sequence reads: CASSLLPGNEQFF. CDR3 bases: TGCGCCAGCAGCTTACTGCCGGGGAACGAGCAGTTCTTC.

In the case of this clone: Mismatch with germline at one junction end may stem from a read error. The rearrangement joins TRBV7-9 to TRBJ2-2, with D possibly matching TRBD1 (6 bases). The CDR3 length is 14 residues. From germline, CDR1 is SEHNR and CDR2 FQNEAQ (reference sequence). CDR3 region: CSSGQGLNTGELFF. DNA of the CDR3: TGTTCCAGCGGTCAGGGGCTTAACACCGGGGAGCTGTTTTTT.

The chain is built from TRBV2 and TRBJ2-2; possibly TRBD1 for D (6 bases). Germline V lookup: CDR1 SNHLY, CDR2 FYNNEI. This CDR3 contains 12 residues. V was cut by 6 bases and J by 6 bases, with 8 bases left in between. The CDR3 loop is CASRTGPGELFF. The CDR3, as DNA: TGTGCCAGCAGGACAGGTCCCGGGGAGCTGTTTTTT.

The rearrangement uses TRBV7-3 and TRBJ1-6; 11 bases are a match to TRBD1. From germline, CDR1 is SGHTA and CDR2 FQGTGA. This CDR3 comprises 15 residues. J gave up 9 bases and V 5 bases, and 6 bases lay outside the gene matches. The CDR3 reads CASSRQGQGGSPLHF. CDR3 nucleotide sequence: TGTGCCAGCAGCCGACAGGGACAGGGGGGTTCACCCCTCCACTTT.

The rearrangement uses TRBV7-9 and TRBJ2-7, with TRBD2 as a possible D gene (6 bases). The CDR3 extends over 15 amino acids. V lost 2 bases and J lost 2, with 13 bases in between. CDR1 SEHNR and CDR2 FQNEAQ come from the germline V gene (reference sequence). The CDR3: CASSLPPGAPYEQYF. CDR3 sequence (DNA): TGTGCCAGCAGCTTACCCCCGGGAGCCCCCTACGAGCAGTACTTC.